The 11 T cell receptor beta chains given below trace back to one sample, sequenced in a study of radiotherapy plus CTLA-4 blockade in lung cancer. Here immunoSEQ multiplex PCR was the method, and the copy in TCRdb shows in-frame clones only, minus some. The sample shows 45,000 to 75,000 clones, over 65% of them seen only once. The starting material was peripheral blood, obtained from a patient treated with radiotherapy plus ipilimumab. These receptors came from a human donor with non-small cell lung cancer who had a partial response to radiotherapy plus ipilimumab.

The genes are TRBV9 and TRBJ2-2; 8 nucleotides align to TRBD2. This CDR3 has 16 residues. Losses at the gene ends were 4 bases for V and 3 bases for J; bases not matched to a gene: 8. In germline, CDR1 is SGDLS, CDR2 YYNGEE. CDR3 nucleotide sequence: TGTGCCAGCAGCATAAGACTAGCGAGGGACACCGGGGAGCTGTTTTTT. Amino acids: CASSIRLARDTGELFF.

This rearrangement joins TRBV4-2 to TRBJ2-5; perhaps TRBD1 as D (5 bases). This CDR3 comprises 15 residues. CDR1 LGHNA and CDR2 YNFKEQ come from the germline V gene. Between the trimmed V and J ends, which lost 6 bases and 2 bases, there was a span of 16 bases. The CDR3 bases are TGTGCCAGCAGTGGGGCCCGACAGCCTCAAGAGACCCAGTACTTC. This sequence encodes CASSGARQPQETQYF.

This clone was seen a handful of times. J is TRBJ1-4 and V is TRBV14; 10 nucleotides agree with TRBD1. The CDR3 is 15 amino acids. V lost 2 bases to trimming and J lost 7 bases; unmatched junction nucleotides: 4. Looked up from germline, CDR1 is SGHDN and CDR2 is FVKESK. This chain's CDR3 is CASSQPGTGAEKLFF. The CDR3 region has the DNA TGTGCCAGCAGCCAACCCGGGACAGGGGCTGAAAAACTGTTTTTT.

CDR3 region: CASSFGTVNTEAFF. In nucleotides, the CDR3 is TGTGCCAGCAGCTTCGGGACAGTGAACACTGAAGCTTTCTTT. The chain has TRBV7-8 and TRBJ1-1, with TRBD1 identical over 7 bases. V trimming: 3 bases; J trimming: 0 bases; junction bases outside the gene matches: 1. Germline lookup yields CDR1 SGHVS and CDR2 FQNEAQ. CDR3 size: 14 residues.

The chain couples TRBV29-1 to TRBJ1-1, with D possibly matching TRBD1 (5 bases). This CDR3 spans 15 amino acids. V lost 4 bases, J lost 0 bases, and 15 bases lay in between. Germline loops: CDR1 SQVTM, CDR2 ANQGSEA. CDR3: CSVAAGSSVNTEAFF. In nucleotides, the CDR3 is TGCAGCGTTGCGGCAGGGTCTTCCGTGAACACTGAAGCTTTCTTT.

This clone was counted a single time. The V call is TRBV14, the J call TRBJ2-7; D remains unclear. The CDR3 has 14 amino acids. V lost 4 bases and J 0 bases, leaving 10 bases between the germline ends. Germline CDR1 and CDR2: SGHDN and FVKESK. As DNA, the CDR3 is TGTGCCAGCAGCCGCGTAAGGAGCTCCTACGAGCAGTACTTC. Translation: CASSRVRSSYEQYF.

J is TRBJ2-7 and V is TRBV7-8; D gene uncertain. The CDR3 is 16 residues long. Germline assignment: CDR1 SGHVS and CDR2 FQNEAQ. V lost 1 base, J lost 7 bases, and 20 bases lay in between. As DNA, the CDR3 is TGTGCCAGCAGCTTAGTGGGCAGTGGTCTAAGCCTGGAGCAGTACTTC. This sequence encodes CASSLVGSGLSLEQYF.

V usage is TRBV19 and J usage is TRBJ2-2; D unclear. CDR1 is LNHDA and CDR2 is SQIVND in the germline V gene (reference sequence). The CDR3 is 13 amino acids. Trimming pared 4 bases from V and 5 bases from J, leaving 8 bases between. CDR3 sequence: CASSTVVTGELFF. The CDR3 nucleotides read TGTGCCAGTAGTACCGTTGTGACCGGGGAGCTGTTTTTT.

Of note for this clone: This likely comes from a read error, as the CDR3 has no conserved phenylalanine or tryptophan at its end. The DNA is omitted, as the CDR3 cannot be located on it reliably, and the CDR3 follows TCRdb's listing. This chain links TRBV19 with TRBJ1-4. CDR1 is LNHDA, CDR2 SQIVND, per germline (reference sequence). The CDR3 has 11 residues if both end residues are counted. The chain's CDR3 is CASGVRTGGGI.

The gene calls are TRBV4-1 and TRBJ2-3, with 7 positions matching TRBD2. The CDR3 is made up of 17 amino acids. Germline CDR1 MGHRA, CDR2 YSYEKL. After removal of 0 bases from V and 6 bases from J, the junction contained 12 bases not matched to a gene. The CDR3 nucleotides read TGCGCCAGCAGCCAAGATTTTGGGACTACGGTCCGGGATACGCAGTATTTT. This translates into CASSQDFGTTVRDTQYF.

This chain connects TRBV6-5 to TRBJ2-3; 10 nucleotides line up with TRBD2. CDR1 and CDR2 from the germline V gene are MNHEY and SVGAGI. The V and J ends lost 5 bases and 7 bases, in that order; junction bases with no gene match: 9. The CDR3 extends over 15 amino acids. DNA for the CDR3: TGTGCCAGCAGTAGAAGCGGGGGGGGCCTGAATACGCAGTATTTT. Protein product: CASSRSGGGLNTQYF.